What follows describes a single T cell receptor beta chain. Here immunoSEQ multiplex PCR was the method, and the copy in TCRdb shows in-frame clones only, minus some. This sample has 50,000 to 55,000 clones, with approximately 90% found just once. These data belong to a study of OX40 agonist ivuxolimab in advanced cancers. Germline V gene lookup returns CDR1 SGHTA and CDR2 FQGTGA. The V and J ends lost 1 base and 2 bases respectively, with 9 bases between them. This CDR3 spans 15 amino acids. The sample consisted of CD4+ or CD8+ T cells sorted from blood, taken in a trial of the OX40 agonist ivuxolimab. This chain joins TRBV7-3 and TRBJ2-1; no firm D call. The clonotype originates from an adult with an advanced solid tumor such as melanoma, head and neck, liver or kidney cancer. CDR3 amino acids: CASSLIPSPYNEQFF. The CDR3 DNA is TGTGCCAGCAGCTTAATTCCCAGCCCCTACAATGAGCAGTTCTTC.